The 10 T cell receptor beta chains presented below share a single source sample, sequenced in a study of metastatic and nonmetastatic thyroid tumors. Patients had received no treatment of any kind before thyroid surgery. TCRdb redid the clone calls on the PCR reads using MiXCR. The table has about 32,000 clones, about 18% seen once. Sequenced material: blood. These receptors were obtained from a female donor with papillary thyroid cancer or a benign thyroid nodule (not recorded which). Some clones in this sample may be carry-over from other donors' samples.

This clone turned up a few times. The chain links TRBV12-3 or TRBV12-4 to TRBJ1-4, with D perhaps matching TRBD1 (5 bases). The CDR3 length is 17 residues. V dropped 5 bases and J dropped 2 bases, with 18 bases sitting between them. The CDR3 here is CASSTILLGGTNEKLFF. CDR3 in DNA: TGTGCCAGCAGTACCATCCTCCTTGGGGGGACTAATGAAAAACTGTTTTTT.

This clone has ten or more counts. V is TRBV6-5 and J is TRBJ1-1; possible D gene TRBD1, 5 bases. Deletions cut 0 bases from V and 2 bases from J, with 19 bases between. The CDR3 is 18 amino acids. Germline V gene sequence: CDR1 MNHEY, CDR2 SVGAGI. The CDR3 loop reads CASSYSRFEGRKNTEAFF. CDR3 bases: TGTGCCAGCAGTTACTCGAGATTTGAGGGGCGCAAAAACACTGAAGCTTTCTTT.

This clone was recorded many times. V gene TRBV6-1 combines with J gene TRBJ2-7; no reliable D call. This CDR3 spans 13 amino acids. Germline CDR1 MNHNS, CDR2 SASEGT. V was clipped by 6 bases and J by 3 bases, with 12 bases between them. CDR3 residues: CASSRDSYYEQYF. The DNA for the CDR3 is TGTGCCAGCAGCCGTGACTCGTACTACGAGCAGTACTTC.

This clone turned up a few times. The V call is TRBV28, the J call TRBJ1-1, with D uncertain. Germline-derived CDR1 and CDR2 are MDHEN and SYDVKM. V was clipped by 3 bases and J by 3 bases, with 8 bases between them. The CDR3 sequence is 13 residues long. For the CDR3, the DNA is TGTGCCAGCAGTTTGGCCAGCTACACTGAAGCTTTCTTT. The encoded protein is CASSLASYTEAFF.

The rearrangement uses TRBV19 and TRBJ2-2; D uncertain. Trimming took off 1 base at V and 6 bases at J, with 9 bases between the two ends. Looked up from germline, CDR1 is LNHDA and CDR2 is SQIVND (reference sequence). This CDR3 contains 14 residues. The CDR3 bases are TGTGCCAGTAGTATAGGGCAGGTACCCGGGGAGCTGTTTTTT. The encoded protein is CASSIGQVPGELFF.

CDR3 residues: CASRLKTDSYEQYF. Written as DNA, the CDR3 is TGTGCCAGCAGACTGAAGACAGATTCCTACGAGCAGTACTTC. V is TRBV27 and J is TRBJ2-7; D is possibly TRBD1 (5 bases). The V gene lost 6 bases and the J gene lost 1 base, with 13 bases spanning the gap. Germline CDR1 MNHEY, CDR2 SMNVEV (reference sequence). The CDR3 spans 14 residues.

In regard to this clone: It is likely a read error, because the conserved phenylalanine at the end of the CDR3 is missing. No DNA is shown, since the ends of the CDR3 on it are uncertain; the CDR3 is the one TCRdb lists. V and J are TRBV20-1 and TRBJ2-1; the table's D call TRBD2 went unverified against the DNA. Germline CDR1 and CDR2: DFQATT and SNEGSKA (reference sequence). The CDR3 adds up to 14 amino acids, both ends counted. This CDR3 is CSARESAGGPPQLL.

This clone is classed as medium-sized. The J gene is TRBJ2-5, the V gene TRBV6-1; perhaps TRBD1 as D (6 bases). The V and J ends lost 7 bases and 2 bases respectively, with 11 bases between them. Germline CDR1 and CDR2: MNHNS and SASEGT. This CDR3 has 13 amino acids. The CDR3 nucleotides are TGTGCCAGCATCGGGACACCTCAAGAGACCCAGTACTTC. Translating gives CASIGTPQETQYF.

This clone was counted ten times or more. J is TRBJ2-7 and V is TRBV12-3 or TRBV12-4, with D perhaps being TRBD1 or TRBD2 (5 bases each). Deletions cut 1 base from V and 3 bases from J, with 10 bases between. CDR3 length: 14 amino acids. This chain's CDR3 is CASSLEGRNYEQYF. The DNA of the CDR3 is TGTGCCAGCAGTTTAGAGGGACGGAACTACGAGCAGTACTTC.

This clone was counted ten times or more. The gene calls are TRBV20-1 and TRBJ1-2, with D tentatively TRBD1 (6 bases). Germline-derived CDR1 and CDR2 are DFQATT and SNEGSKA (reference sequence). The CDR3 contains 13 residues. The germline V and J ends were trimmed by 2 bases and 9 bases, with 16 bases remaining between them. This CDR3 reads CSARPPGEVSYTF. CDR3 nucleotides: TGCAGTGCTAGACCCCCAGGGGAGGTCAGCTACACCTTC.